This TCR beta chain was documented in a study of T cell changes during pregnancy in multiple sclerosis. This clone was picked up a small number of times. Libraries were prepared by immunoSEQ multiplex PCR; TCRdb keeps only in-frame clonotypes and omits some of them. The sample holds about 50,000 clones; about 90% are singletons and the top ten take approximately 0.29%. Germline assignment: CDR1 MNHEY and CDR2 SVGAGI. The V gene end was trimmed by 2 bases and the J gene end by 2 bases; junction bases not matched to a gene: 4. The CDR3 extends over 15 amino acids. The J gene is TRBJ2-7, the V gene TRBV6-5; 9 positions agree with TRBD1. This specimen consisted of CD4+ T cells from peripheral blood mononuclear cells, obtained in the second trimester of pregnancy. The sequence was collected from a female donor with multiple sclerosis, enrolled in a pregnancy study. The CDR3 protein is CASSYRTGETYEQYF. Written as DNA, the CDR3 is TGTGCCAGCAGTTACCGGACAGGGGAAACCTACGAGCAGTACTTC.